A selection of T cell receptor beta chains follows, all from one sample in a study of T cells in Graves' hyperthyroidism and ophthalmopathy. MiXCR, run by TCRdb on the multiplex PCR reads, gives a single entry per CDR3 protein. Here the sample spans under 450,000 distinct CDR3 sequences, roughly 12% being singletons. Sequencing input: blood. All receptors derive from a man aged 30 to 45 with Graves' hyperthyroidism that later progressed to Graves' ophthalmopathy. Each CDR3 is given with its conserved first and last residue. The order of the fields is clone size, J gene, CDR3 length, D gene, V gene, CDR3 protein, CDR3 DNA. The D gene is left open where the match is weak. The size of a clone is reported for some rows only, either as once, few or many, or as a class for expanded clones.

abundance: -; j_gene: TRBJ1-2; len: 15; d_gene: TRBD1; v_gene: TRBV7-9; CDR3aa: CASSAGTGGISGYTF; CDR3nt: TGTGCCAGCAGCGCTGGGACAGGGGGCATATCGGGCTACACCTTC
abundance: -; j_gene: TRBJ2-7; len: 15; d_gene: -; v_gene: TRBV4-1; CDR3aa: CASSQTPGENYEQYF; CDR3nt: TGCGCCAGCAGCCAAACCCCAGGGGAGAACTACGAGCAGTACTTC
abundance: few; j_gene: TRBJ2-5; len: 15; d_gene: -; v_gene: TRBV5-1; CDR3aa: CASSPRRRYQETQYF; CDR3nt: TGCGCCAGCAGCCCCCGTAGAAGGTATCAAGAGACCCAGTACTTC
abundance: many; j_gene: TRBJ1-4; len: 14; d_gene: TRBD1; v_gene: TRBV7-9; CDR3aa: CASSPGQGAEKLFF; CDR3nt: TGTGCCAGCAGCCCAGGACAGGGGGCTGAAAAACTGTTTTTT
abundance: many; j_gene: TRBJ2-1; len: 15; d_gene: TRBD2; v_gene: TRBV5-1; CDR3aa: CASSGSGGNYNEQFF; CDR3nt: TGCGCCAGCAGCGGTAGCGGGGGAAACTACAATGAGCAGTTCTTC
abundance: few; j_gene: TRBJ1-2; len: 15; d_gene: -; v_gene: TRBV5-5; CDR3aa: CASSWIHEGLYGYTF; CDR3nt: TGTGCCAGCAGCTGGATTCACGAGGGACTCTATGGCTACACCTTC
abundance: few; j_gene: TRBJ1-1; len: 13; d_gene: -; v_gene: TRBV25-1; CDR3aa: CASKKGGNTEAFF; CDR3nt: TGTGCCAGCAAGAAAGGGGGGAACACTGAAGCTTTCTTT
abundance: many; j_gene: TRBJ1-1; len: 13; d_gene: TRBD1; v_gene: TRBV28; CDR3aa: CASSSGQGAEAFF; CDR3nt: TGTGCCAGCAGTTCAGGACAGGGGGCTGAAGCTTTCTTT
abundance: many; j_gene: TRBJ1-4; len: 13; d_gene: -; v_gene: TRBV28; CDR3aa: CASRSDLREKLFF; CDR3nt: TGTGCCAGCAGGTCGGACCTCAGGGAAAAACTGTTTTTT
abundance: many; j_gene: TRBJ1-3; len: 15; d_gene: -; v_gene: TRBV7-3; CDR3aa: CASSLAGLRGNTIYF; CDR3nt: TGTGCCAGCAGCTTAGCCGGGTTGAGGGGAAACACCATATATTTT
abundance: -; j_gene: TRBJ2-3; len: 14; d_gene: -; v_gene: TRBV6-5; CDR3aa: CASSYQLGTDTQYF; CDR3nt: TGTGCCAGCAGTTACCAACTGGGCACAGATACGCAGTATTTT
abundance: few; j_gene: TRBJ1-1; len: 12; d_gene: TRBD1; v_gene: TRBV30; CDR3aa: CAWGGQGFAAFF; CDR3nt: TGTGCCTGGGGGGGACAGGGATTTGCTGCTTTCTTT
abundance: many; j_gene: TRBJ2-3; len: 17; d_gene: TRBD2; v_gene: TRBV27; CDR3aa: CASRTGTSGGAGDTQYF; CDR3nt: TGTGCCAGCAGAACCGGGACTAGCGGGGGGGCGGGCGATACGCAGTATTTT
abundance: -; j_gene: TRBJ2-7; len: 13; d_gene: -; v_gene: TRBV28; CDR3aa: CASGKSEVYEQYF; CDR3nt: TGTGCCAGCGGCAAGTCAGAGGTCTACGAGCAGTACTTC
abundance: few; j_gene: TRBJ2-1; len: 13; d_gene: -; v_gene: TRBV12-5; CDR3aa: CASGSLGGDEQFF; CDR3nt: TGTGCTAGTGGTTCCCTAGGGGGGGATGAGCAGTTCTTC
abundance: once; j_gene: TRBJ1-2; len: 12; d_gene: -; v_gene: TRBV20-1; CDR3aa: CSARGGGHGYTF; CDR3nt: TGCAGTGCTAGAGGCGGAGGACATGGCTACACCTTC
abundance: few; j_gene: TRBJ1-4; len: 15; d_gene: -; v_gene: TRBV11-2; CDR3aa: CASSLGLGLGEKLFF; CDR3nt: TGTGCCAGCAGCTTAGGTTTGGGTTTGGGAGAAAAACTGTTTTTT
abundance: many; j_gene: TRBJ1-4; len: 14; d_gene: -; v_gene: TRBV5-6; CDR3aa: CASSPPGASEKLFF; CDR3nt: TGTGCCAGCAGTCCCCCGGGGGCGAGTGAAAAACTGTTTTTT
abundance: -; j_gene: TRBJ2-4; len: 20; d_gene: TRBD2; v_gene: TRBV3-1; CDR3aa: CASSQVWGLAGGFSKNIQYF; CDR3nt: TGTGCCAGCAGCCAAGTCTGGGGACTAGCGGGGGGTTTCTCCAAAAACATTCAGTACTTC
abundance: -; j_gene: TRBJ2-5; len: 16; d_gene: TRBD2; v_gene: TRBV5-4; CDR3aa: CASSLGLAGGEETQYF; CDR3nt: TGTGCCAGCAGCTTGGGACTAGCGGGGGGCGAGGAGACCCAGTACTTC
abundance: many; j_gene: TRBJ1-5; len: 14; d_gene: -; v_gene: TRBV27; CDR3aa: CASSLLGSNQPQHF; CDR3nt: TGTGCCAGCAGTTTACTGGGGAGCAATCAGCCCCAGCATTTT
abundance: -; j_gene: TRBJ2-7; len: 16; d_gene: -; v_gene: TRBV4-1; CDR3aa: CASSQVFVQTPHEQYF; CDR3nt: TGCGCCAGCAGCCAAGTTTTCGTCCAAACCCCCCACGAGCAGTACTTC
abundance: many; j_gene: TRBJ2-3; len: 14; d_gene: -; v_gene: TRBV7-2; CDR3aa: CASSSTRATDTQYF; CDR3nt: TGTGCCAGCAGCTCGACTAGGGCCACAGATACGCAGTATTTT
abundance: -; j_gene: TRBJ2-4; len: 17; d_gene: -; v_gene: TRBV10-2; CDR3aa: CASARRGRVKDKNIQYF; CDR3nt: TGCGCCAGCGCCCGACGGGGCAGGGTTAAGGACAAAAACATTCAGTACTTC